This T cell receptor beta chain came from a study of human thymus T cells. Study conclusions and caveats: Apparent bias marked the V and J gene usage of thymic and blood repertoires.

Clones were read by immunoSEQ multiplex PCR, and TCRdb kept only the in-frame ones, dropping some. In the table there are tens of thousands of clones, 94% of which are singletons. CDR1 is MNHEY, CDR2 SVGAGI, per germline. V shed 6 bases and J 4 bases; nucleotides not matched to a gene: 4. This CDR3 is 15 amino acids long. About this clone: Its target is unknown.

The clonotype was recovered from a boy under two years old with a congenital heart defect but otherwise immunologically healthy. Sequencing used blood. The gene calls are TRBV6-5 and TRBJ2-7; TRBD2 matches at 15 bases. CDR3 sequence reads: CASRQGLAGGYEQYF. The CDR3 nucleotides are TGTGCCAGCAGACAAGGACTAGCGGGAGGGTACGAGCAGTACTTC.